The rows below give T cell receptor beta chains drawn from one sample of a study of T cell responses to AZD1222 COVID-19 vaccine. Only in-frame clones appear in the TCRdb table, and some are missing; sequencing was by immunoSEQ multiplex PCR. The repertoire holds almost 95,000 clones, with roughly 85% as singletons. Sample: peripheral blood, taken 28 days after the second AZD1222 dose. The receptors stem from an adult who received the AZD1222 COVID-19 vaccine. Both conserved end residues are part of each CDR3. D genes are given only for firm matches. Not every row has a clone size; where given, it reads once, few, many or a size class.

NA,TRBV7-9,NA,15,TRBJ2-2,CASSQTLDSTGELFF,TGTGCCAGCAGCCAAACGCTGGATTCGACCGGGGAGCTGTTTTTT
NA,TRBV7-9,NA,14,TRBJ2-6,CASSPNSGANVLTF,TGTGCCAGCAGCCCGAATTCTGGGGCCAACGTCCTGACTTTC
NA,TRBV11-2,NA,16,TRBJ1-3,CASSFSGGGGGNTIYF,TGTGCCAGCAGCTTTAGCGGGGGAGGCGGTGGAAACACCATATATTTT
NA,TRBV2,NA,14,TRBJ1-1,CASSEGAGWGTAFF,TGTGCCAGCAGTGAAGGGGCAGGCTGGGGGACAGCTTTCTTT
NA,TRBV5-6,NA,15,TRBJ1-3,CASSLANRVENTIYF,TGTGCCAGCAGCTTGGCCAACAGGGTCGAAAACACCATATATTTT
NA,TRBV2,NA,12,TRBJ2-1,CASSEYWGEQFF,TGTGCCAGCAGTGAATATTGGGGTGAGCAGTTCTTC
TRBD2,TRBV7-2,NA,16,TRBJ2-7,CASSLAPSGSGDEQYF,TGTGCCAGCAGCTTAGCGCCCAGCGGGAGTGGGGACGAGCAGTACTTC
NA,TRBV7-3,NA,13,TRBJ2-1,CASSLGLYNEQFF,TGTGCCAGCAGCTTAGGTCTCTACAATGAGCAGTTCTTC
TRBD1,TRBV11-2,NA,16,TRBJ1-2,CASSRPKTGVIYGYTF,TGTGCCAGCAGCCGCCCCAAGACAGGGGTGATCTATGGCTACACCTTC
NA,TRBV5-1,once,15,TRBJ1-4,CASSLGTTTNEKLFF,TGCGCCAGCAGCTTAGGGACTACAACTAATGAAAAACTGTTTTTT
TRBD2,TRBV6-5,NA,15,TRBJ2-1,CASSTLAGKYNEQFF,TGTGCCAGCAGTACCCTAGCGGGGAAATACAATGAGCAGTTCTTC
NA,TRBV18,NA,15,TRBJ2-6,CASSPVGSGANVLTF,TGTGCCAGCTCACCGGTGGGCTCTGGGGCCAACGTCCTGACTTTC
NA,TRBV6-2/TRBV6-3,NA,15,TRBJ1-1,CASSQFTQVWSEAFF,TGTGCCAGCAGTCAGTTCACCCAGGTCTGGTCTGAAGCTTTCTTT
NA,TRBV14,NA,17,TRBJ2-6,CASSKNGRPSGANVLTF,TGTGCCAGCAGCAAGAATGGGCGCCCCTCTGGGGCCAACGTCCTGACTTTC
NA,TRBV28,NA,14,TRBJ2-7,CASSYGISSYEQYF,TGTGCCAGCAGTTATGGGATTAGCTCCTACGAGCAGTACTTC
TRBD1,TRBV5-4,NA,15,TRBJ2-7,CASSWYDRGVYEQYF,TGTGCCAGCAGCTGGTACGACAGGGGTGTATACGAGCAGTACTTC